This T cell receptor (beta chain) was sequenced in a study of blood T cell repertoires in COVID-19. Study overall: The United States, Italy and Spain provided the acute and convalescent COVID-19 samples. The cDNA or gDNA used as material had been derived from T cells, B-cell-depleted T cells, or PBMCs.

The CDR3 runs 15 residues. V lost 4 bases, J lost 0 bases, and 2 bases stayed unmatched. CDR1 is LNHDA, CDR2 SQIVND, per germline (reference sequence). Original processing methods: Reference gene primers were amplified, and this amplification served to estimate nucleated cell counts. Profiled with immunoSEQ multiplex PCR; TCRdb holds only in-frame clones, not every one. V and J calls and clone size are given by that table; D and trimming were obtained from the DNA. The sample has around 250,000 clones, 80% to 90% seen once. The sequence came from a man in his sixties with acute or convalescent COVID-19. V and J are TRBV19 and TRBJ2-1, with 8 bases identical to TRBD2. The sequencing input was peripheral blood. Here the CDR3 DNA reads TGTGCCAGTAGTAGTGGGACTAGCTCCTACAATGAGCAGTTCTTC. It yields the protein CASSSGTSSYNEQFF. Full variable domain (rest looked up from reference TRBV19 and TRBJ2-1): DGGITQSPKYLFRKEGQNVTLSCEQNLNHDAMYWYRQDPGQGLRLIYYSQIVNDFQKGDIAEGYSVSREKKESFPLTVTSAQKNPTAFYLCASSSGTSSYNEQFFGPGTRLTVL.